These 10 T cell receptor beta chains share one sample of origin, sequenced in a study of OX40 agonist ivuxolimab in advanced cancers. Assay used: immunoSEQ multiplex PCR; TCRdb lists only in-frame clones, some missing. The data hold roughly 63,000 clones, with roughly nine tenths observed a single time. The sample here was CD4+ or CD8+ T cells sorted from blood, taken in a trial of the OX40 agonist ivuxolimab. Every receptor here comes from an adult with an advanced solid tumor such as melanoma, head and neck, liver or kidney cancer.

The chain joins TRBV13 to TRBJ2-7; D gene unclear. This CDR3 region has 15 residues. Germline V gene data show CDR1 as PRHDT and CDR2 as FYEKMQ (reference sequence). The ends were cut back, 4 bases at V and 4 bases at J, with 17 bases in the middle. CDR3: CASSSPASGLYEQYF. The CDR3 nucleotides read TGTGCCAGCAGCTCCCCCGCGTCGGGTTTGTACGAGCAGTACTTC.

The gene calls are TRBV4-2 and TRBJ2-5; unclear D gene. This CDR3 region has 13 residues. Germline CDR1 reads LGHNA; CDR2 reads YNFKEQ. Trimming took 6 bases from V and 4 from J, leaving 12 bases between them. This CDR3 is CASRARGRETQYF. The CDR3 DNA reads as TGTGCCAGCAGGGCGCGAGGCCGAGAGACCCAGTACTTC.

This clone was detected only a few times. V and J are TRBV27 and TRBJ1-1; D is uncertain. V lost 4 bases, J lost 2 bases, and 8 bases lay in between. Per the germline V gene, CDR1 is MNHEY and CDR2 is SMNVEV (reference sequence). The CDR3 loop spans 13 amino acids. The CDR3 region is CASSSDPNTEAFF. The CDR3 nucleotides read TGTGCCAGCAGTTCGGACCCTAACACTGAAGCTTTCTTT.

This clone was seen a handful of times. The chain recombines TRBV15 with TRBJ1-6, with 8 nucleotides matching TRBD1. V was pared by 3 bases and J by 13 bases, with 17 bases of the junction left unmatched. This CDR3 spans 17 amino acids. Looked up from germline, CDR1 is LNHNV and CDR2 is YYDKDF (reference sequence). The CDR3 DNA sequence: TGTGCCACCAGCAGTAAAAGGGGGACAGGTGGACGAGTGCCCCTCCACTTT. Its translation is CATSSKRGTGGRVPLHF.

The chain uses TRBV7-9 and TRBJ2-7; D is possibly TRBD2 (6 bases). The CDR3 contains 17 residues. Trimming pared 3 bases from V and 2 bases from J, leaving 20 bases between. Per the germline V gene, CDR1 is SEHNR and CDR2 is FQNEAQ (reference sequence). The chain's CDR3 is CASSLAGDSPWAYEQYF. The CDR3 DNA reads TGTGCCAGCAGCTTGGCCGGGGACTCTCCATGGGCCTACGAGCAGTACTTC.

The rearrangement uses TRBV6-1 and TRBJ2-7; the D is unclear. Between the trimmed V and J ends, which lost 6 bases and 0 bases, there was a span of 15 bases. Per germline, CDR1 MNHNS and CDR2 SASEGT. This CDR3 has 15 amino acids. The CDR3 nucleotides read TGTGCCAGCAGCCCGGGCCGACATTTCTCCTACGAGCAGTACTTC. This codes for CASSPGRHFSYEQYF.

V usage is TRBV9 and J usage is TRBJ2-1, with 12 positions matching TRBD2. CDR3 length: 14 residues. J was trimmed by 8 bases and V by 4 bases; bases with no gene match: 4. Germline-derived CDR1 and CDR2 are SGDLS and YYNGEE. CDR3: CASSPRLAGDEQFF. The CDR3, as DNA: TGTGCCAGCAGCCCAAGACTAGCGGGGGATGAGCAGTTCTTC.

The chain links TRBV27 to TRBJ1-5; D remains ambiguous. Deletions cut 6 bases from V and 3 bases from J, with 18 bases between. Germline CDR1 reads MNHEY; CDR2 reads SMNVEV (reference sequence). The CDR3 extends over 16 amino acids. The CDR3 sequence: CASSLGNPGTNQPQHF. The CDR3 DNA reads TGTGCCAGCAGCCTAGGAAACCCAGGTACCAATCAGCCCCAGCATTTT.

This rearrangement joins TRBV5-1 to TRBJ2-7; a possible D gene is TRBD1 (5 bases). This CDR3 spans 14 amino acids. Germline loops: CDR1 SGHRS, CDR2 YFSETQ. Trimming took off 1 base at V and 2 bases at J, with 10 bases between the two ends. CDR3 bases: TGCGCCAGCAGCTTGCGGACATCTACCTACGAGCAGTACTTC. Protein sequence: CASSLRTSTYEQYF.

V and J are TRBV4-1 and TRBJ2-7; 8 bases agree with TRBD2. The CDR3 extends over 14 amino acids. Trimming took 6 bases from V and 5 from J; bases not matched to a gene: 9. Germline-derived CDR1 and CDR2 are MGHRA and YSYEKL. CDR3 loop: CASSAGGVVNEQYF. The DNA of the CDR3 is TGCGCCAGCAGTGCGGGAGGAGTTGTTAACGAGCAGTACTTC.